Below, 20 T cell receptor beta chains from the same sample are listed, as sequenced in a study of long-term antiretroviral therapy in people with HIV. Survey-level immunoSEQ v3.0 assays were run. The table came from immunoSEQ multiplex PCR; TCRdb's copy has only in-frame clones and leaves some out. The sample has about 35,000 clones; approximately 85% are singletons. The source material was unsorted PBMCs, sampled 2.2 years after starting antiretroviral therapy. Receptors originate from a young man with HIV.

This chain uses TRBV4-2 with TRBJ2-1; D may be TRBD2 (6 bases). CDR3 length equals 15 residues. Germline assignment: CDR1 LGHNA and CDR2 YNFKEQ. The germline V and J ends were trimmed by 2 bases and 0 bases, with 8 bases remaining between them. Here the CDR3 reads CASSQIGSSYNEQFF. The CDR3 region has the DNA TGTGCCAGCAGCCAAATCGGGAGCTCCTACAATGAGCAGTTCTTC.

DNA of the CDR3: TGTGCCAGCAGTGAAGCCCAAGAGACCCAGTACTTC. Protein sequence: CASSEAQETQYF. This sequence joins TRBV2 and TRBJ2-5; D call uncertain. CDR1 is SNHLY, CDR2 FYNNEI, per germline. The CDR3 is 12 amino acids. The germline V and J ends were trimmed by 0 bases and 1 base, with 0 bases remaining between them.

J is TRBJ2-3 and V is TRBV20-1, with D uncertain. Trimming left V 5 bases short and J 6 bases short, with 9 bases between. CDR3 length: 11 residues. Per the germline V gene, CDR1 is DFQATT and CDR2 is SNEGSKA (reference sequence). The CDR3 loop is CSAVLVDTQYF. DNA of the CDR3: TGCAGTGCTGTCCTGGTCGATACGCAGTATTTT.

As to this clone: Other nucleotide sequences in the sample specify the same CDR3. The V and J genes are TRBV4-1 and TRBJ2-2; 7 bases map to TRBD2. Germline V gene sequence: CDR1 MGHRA, CDR2 YSYEKL. The CDR3 length is 15 residues. V trimming: 1 base; J trimming: 2 bases; junction bases outside the gene matches: 1. CDR3 bases: TGCGCCAGCAGCCAAGCTAGCGGAAACACCGGGGAGCTGTTTTTT. Protein sequence: CASSQASGNTGELFF.

The rearrangement joins TRBV25-1 to TRBJ2-5; D is perhaps TRBD2 (5 bases). The CDR3 covers 15 residues. V dropped 3 bases and J dropped 1 base, with 12 bases sitting between them. CDR1 is MGHDK, CDR2 SYGVNS, per germline. The CDR3 nucleotides read TGTGCCAGCAGTGACAACCGGGATAGCCAAGAGACCCAGTACTTC. Protein: CASSDNRDSQETQYF.

The genes are TRBV27 and TRBJ2-6, with 8 bases matching TRBD1. The length of the CDR3 is 19 residues. Germline CDR1 reads MNHEY; CDR2 reads SMNVEV (reference sequence). V trimming: 0 bases; J trimming: 0 bases; junction bases outside the gene matches: 7. CDR3 nucleotides: TGTGCCAGCAGTTTATCTCCGGGACAGGCTCGCTCTGGGGCCAACGTCCTGACTTTC. It is translated as CASSLSPGQARSGANVLTF.

The chain couples TRBV19 to TRBJ1-1; D perhaps matches TRBD1 (5 bases). The CDR3 length is 14 residues. The germline V gene has CDR1 LNHDA and CDR2 SQIVND (reference sequence). Trimming removed 5 bases from V and 5 bases from J, with 15 bases in between. CDR3 in DNA: TGTGCCAGTAGTCATCAGGGAAGGAGGACTGAAGCTTTCTTT. It encodes CASSHQGRRTEAFF.

The V call is TRBV6-1, the J call TRBJ1-5; TRBD1 agrees at 7 bases. The V gene's germline CDR1 is MNHNS and CDR2 SASEGT. This CDR3 region has 13 residues. The V segment lost 11 bases and the J segment 6 bases; nucleotides outside the gene matches: 10. CDR3 residues: CAGQDRESQPQHF. The CDR3 DNA sequence: TGTGCCGGCCAAGACAGGGAAAGTCAGCCCCAGCATTTT.

The chain carries TRBV5-1 and TRBJ2-2; 13 bases align to TRBD2. The ends lost 4 bases at V and 5 bases at J; junction bases unmatched: 5. The CDR3 runs to 16 residues. Germline values: CDR1 SGHRS, CDR2 YFSETQ. The CDR3 protein is CASSPGLAGETGELFF. For the CDR3, the DNA is TGCGCCAGCAGCCCAGGACTAGCGGGAGAAACCGGGGAGCTGTTTTTT.

This clone was picked up a small number of times. The chain's CDR3 is CASSLRQRSYEQYF. The CDR3, as DNA: TGCGCCAGCAGCCTCCGACAGAGGTCCTACGAGCAGTACTTC. This chain joins TRBV5-1 and TRBJ2-7; the D gene is possibly TRBD1 (5 bases). CDR3 length: 14 residues. CDR1 is SGHRS, CDR2 YFSETQ, per germline. V lost 4 bases, J lost 1 base, and 12 bases lay in between.

This sequence joins TRBV18 and TRBJ1-4, with no clear D. This CDR3 region has 15 residues. The V and J ends lost 0 bases and 0 bases respectively, with 5 bases between them. Germline V gene sequence: CDR1 KGHSH, CDR2 LQKENI. The chain's CDR3 is CASSPPGATNEKLFF. In nucleotides, the CDR3 is TGTGCCAGCTCACCACCGGGTGCAACTAATGAAAAACTGTTTTTT.

The V gene is TRBV19, the J gene TRBJ1-1; the D gene is possibly TRBD1 (5 bases). The CDR3 loop spans 15 amino acids. From germline, CDR1 is LNHDA and CDR2 SQIVND (reference sequence). Trimming pared 3 bases from V and 4 bases from J, leaving 15 bases between. In DNA, the CDR3 is TGTGCCAGTAGTATCGGTTTAGGGGTAGTCACTGAAGCTTTCTTT. Its protein product is CASSIGLGVVTEAFF.

The gene calls are TRBV30 and TRBJ2-2, with 10 positions matching TRBD2. The CDR3 consists of 19 residues. Germline-derived CDR1 and CDR2 are GTSNPN and SVGIG (reference sequence). CDR3: CATGVYVLAGALNTGELFF. DNA of the CDR3: TGTGCGACAGGAGTGTACGTTCTAGCGGGGGCTCTGAACACCGGGGAGCTGTTTTTT. Full variable domain (missing parts from reference TRBV30 and TRBJ2-2): SQTIHQWPATLVQPVGSPLSLECTVEGTSNPNLYWYRQAAGRGLQLLFYSVGIGQISSEVPQNLSASRPQDRQFILSSKKLLLSDSGFYLCATGVYVLAGALNTGELFFGEGSRLTVL.

Regarding this clone: One end of the junction varies from germline; a read error may be responsible. The chain carries TRBV14 and TRBJ2-2; TRBD2 matches at 7 bases. The CDR3 extends over 15 amino acids. Germline V gene lookup returns CDR1 SGHDN and CDR2 FVKESK. CDR3 sequence reads: CVSSWSGVNTGELFF. The CDR3 nucleotides are TGTGTCAGCAGCTGGAGCGGGGTGAACACCGGGGAGCTGTTTTTT.

The chain has TRBV9 and TRBJ1-1, with 11 positions matching TRBD1. Germline V gene sequence: CDR1 SGDLS, CDR2 YYNGEE. This CDR3 is built from 20 residues. J lost 0 bases, V lost 0 bases, and 13 bases had no gene match. The CDR3 nucleotides read TGTGCCAGCAGCGTAGGTCCGGGACAGGGGGGCTTTGTATTGAACACTGAAGCTTTCTTT. Translating it yields CASSVGPGQGGFVLNTEAFF.

This clone was picked up one time. This chain links TRBV5-6 with TRBJ2-7, with D hard to call. CDR1 SGHDT and CDR2 YYEEEE come from the germline V gene. CDR3 size: 16 residues. The V gene lost 0 bases and the J gene lost 0 bases, with 13 bases spanning the gap. The CDR3 loop reads CASSLGLTRSSYEQYF. For the CDR3, the DNA is TGTGCCAGCAGCTTGGGGCTTACCAGGAGCTCCTACGAGCAGTACTTC. Full variable domain (rest looked up from reference TRBV5-6 and TRBJ2-7): DAGVTQSPTHLIKTRGQQVTLRCSPKSGHDTVSWYQQALGQGPQFIFQYYEEEERQRGNFPDRFSGHQFPNYSSELNVNALLLGDSALYLCASSLGLTRSSYEQYFGPGTRLTVT.

The chain uses TRBV18 and TRBJ1-3; weak D call: TRBD1 (5 bases). Germline V gives CDR1 KGHSH, CDR2 LQKENI. This CDR3 is built from 18 residues. The V end lost 2 bases, the J end lost 1 base, and 18 bases lay between the germline ends. The CDR3 DNA reads TGTGCCAGCTCACCAACGGCGCAGGGTCTAGGGTCTGGAAACACCATATATTTT. Translated: CASSPTAQGLGSGNTIYF. Full variable domain (outside the CDR3, taken from reference TRBV18 and TRBJ1-3): NAGVMQNPRHLVRRRGQEARLRCSPMKGHSHVYWYRQLPEEGLKFMVYLQKENIIDESGMPKERFSAEFPKEGPSILRIQQVVRGDSAAYFCASSPTAQGLGSGNTIYFGEGSWLTVV.

J is TRBJ2-1 and V is TRBV28; 7 bases fit TRBD1. Losses at the gene ends were 3 bases for V and 8 bases for J; bases not matched to a gene: 1. The CDR3 loop spans 12 amino acids. CDR1 is MDHEN and CDR2 is SYDVKM in the germline V gene. The CDR3 protein is CASSLGQYEQFF. CDR3 bases: TGTGCCAGCAGTTTGGGACAGTATGAGCAGTTCTTC.

The chain carries TRBV19 and TRBJ1-1; D is unresolved. The germline CDR1 and CDR2 sequences are LNHDA and SQIVND (reference sequence). V was shortened by 1 base and J by 1 base, with 10 bases between the two germline ends. CDR3 length equals 15 residues. The CDR3 loop is CASSIVNIWNTEAFF. DNA of the CDR3: TGTGCCAGTAGTATAGTAAACATCTGGAACACTGAAGCTTTCTTT. The variable domain in full, with the rest retrieved from reference TRBV19 and TRBJ1-1, is DGGITQSPKYLFRKEGQNVTLSCEQNLNHDAMYWYRQDPGQGLRLIYYSQIVNDFQKGDIAEGYSVSREKKESFPLTVTSAQKNPTAFYLCASSIVNIWNTEAFFGQGTRLTVV.

This sequence joins TRBV4-2 and TRBJ1-2; D perhaps matches TRBD1 (5 bases). V shed 0 bases and J shed 7 bases, with 9 bases lying between them. Looked up from germline, CDR1 is LGHNA and CDR2 is YNFKEQ. The length of the CDR3 is 13 residues. The CDR3 protein is CASSQDNRFGYTF. For the CDR3, the DNA is TGTGCCAGCAGCCAAGATAACAGGTTTGGCTACACCTTC.